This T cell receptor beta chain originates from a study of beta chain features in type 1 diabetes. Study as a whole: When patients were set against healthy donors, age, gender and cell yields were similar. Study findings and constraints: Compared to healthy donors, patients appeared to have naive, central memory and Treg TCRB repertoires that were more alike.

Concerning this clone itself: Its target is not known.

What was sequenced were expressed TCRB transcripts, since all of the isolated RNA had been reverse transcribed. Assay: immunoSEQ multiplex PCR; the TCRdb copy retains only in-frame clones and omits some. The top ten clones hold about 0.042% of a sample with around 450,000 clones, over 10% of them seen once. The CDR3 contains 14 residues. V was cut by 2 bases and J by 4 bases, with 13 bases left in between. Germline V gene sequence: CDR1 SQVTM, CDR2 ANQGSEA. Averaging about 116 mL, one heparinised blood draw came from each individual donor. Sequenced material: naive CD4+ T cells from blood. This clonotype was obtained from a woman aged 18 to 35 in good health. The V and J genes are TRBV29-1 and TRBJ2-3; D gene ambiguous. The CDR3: CSVERLSYADTQYF. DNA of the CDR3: TGCAGCGTTGAACGACTCTCCTACGCAGATACGCAGTATTTT.